This TCR beta chain was sequenced for a study of blood T cell repertoires in COVID-19. Germline CDR1 and CDR2: SGHTS and YDEGEE. The V gene lost 4 bases and the J gene lost 2 bases, with 18 bases spanning the gap. The CDR3 is 16 amino acids. Clones were read by immunoSEQ multiplex PCR, and TCRdb kept only the in-frame ones, dropping some. The sample yields fewer than 200,000 clones, around 85% seen once. Sequencing was carried out using peripheral blood. The TCR originated in a woman aged 80 or over with acute or convalescent COVID-19. The chain couples TRBV5-8 to TRBJ2-5; D possibly corresponds to TRBD2 (6 bases). CDR3 nucleotides: TGTGCCAGCAGCGCGGGACTCCCTTTGGGGCAAGAGACCCAGTACTTC. Encoded protein: CASSAGLPLGQETQYF.